Listed here are 20 T cell receptor beta chains from one sample, sequenced in a study of T-cell memory formation after mild COVID-19. Each CDR3 protein gets one entry after TCRdb re-called the 5' RACE reads with MiXCR. The table includes fewer than 450,000 distinct CDR3 sequences, 21% detected once. Input material: PBMCs or a T cell subset sorted from them (not recorded which). The source is an adult woman who had mild COVID-19 (a few samples of this study predate the infection). Cell type and time point are not known.

This clonotype was counted between two and nine times. V gene TRBV12-3 or TRBV12-4 combines with J gene TRBJ1-1; a weak D match, TRBD1 (5 bases). The CDR3 loop spans 16 amino acids. V lost 4 bases to trimming and J lost 1 base, with 16 bases between them. The CDR3 sequence: CASSYNWGTSNTEAFF. The CDR3 DNA sequence: TGTGCCAGCAGTTATAACTGGGGGACCTCGAACACTGAAGCTTTCTTT.

In its sample, this clonotype was seen many times. V and J are TRBV7-9 and TRBJ2-3; 10 nucleotides agree with TRBD2. V lost 5 bases to trimming and J lost 4 bases; unmatched junction nucleotides: 6. Germline CDR1 is SEHNR and CDR2 is FQNEAQ (reference sequence). The CDR3 loop spans 15 amino acids. CDR3 amino acids: CASSHGTSEPDTQYF. The CDR3 nucleotides read TGTGCCAGCAGCCACGGGACTAGCGAACCAGATACGCAGTATTTT.

This clonotype was seen a few times. This rearrangement joins TRBV7-9 to TRBJ1-1, with a possible D match to TRBD1 (5 bases). The V gene lost 1 base and the J gene lost 6 bases, with 15 bases spanning the gap. Germline CDR1 reads SEHNR; CDR2 reads FQNEAQ (reference sequence). This CDR3 region has 15 residues. The CDR3 reads CASSLEGIVSAEAFF. The DNA for the CDR3 is TGTGCCAGCAGCTTAGAGGGGATCGTTTCGGCTGAAGCTTTCTTT. Based on the CDR3 plus reference TRBV7-9 and TRBJ1-1, the full variable domain is DTGVSQNPRHKITKRGQNVTFRCDPISEHNRLYWYRQTLGQGPEFLTYFQNEAQLEKSRLLSDRFSAERPKGSFSTLEIQRTEQGDSAMYLCASSLEGIVSAEAFFGQGTRLTVV.

This clonotype was found a few times. This chain uses TRBV12-3 or TRBV12-4 with TRBJ1-6, with 9 bases lining up with TRBD1. With 7 bases clipped from V and 10 bases from J, the junction kept 8 bases outside the gene matches. This CDR3 has 14 residues. The CDR3, as DNA: TGTGCCAGCAAATTCGGGACAGGGAGATCACCCCTCCACTTT. It encodes CASKFGTGRSPLHF.

In this sample, this clonotype turned up a few times. V is TRBV12-3 or TRBV12-4 and J is TRBJ1-3, with D possibly TRBD1 on 6 matching bases. V dropped 6 bases and J dropped 2 bases, with 8 bases sitting between them. This CDR3 comprises 13 residues. DNA of the CDR3: TGTGCCAGCAGCGGGACAACTGGAAACACCATATATTTT. Protein: CASSGTTGNTIYF.

This clonotype showed up just a few times. The V call is TRBV19, the J call TRBJ1-2; 7 nucleotides align to TRBD1. With 3 bases clipped from V and 3 bases from J, the junction kept 1 base outside the gene matches. The CDR3 length is 13 residues. Germline V gives CDR1 LNHDA, CDR2 SQIVND (reference sequence). CDR3 protein: CASSIGTDYGYTF. DNA for the CDR3: TGTGCCAGTAGTATCGGGACAGACTATGGCTACACCTTC.

The CDR3 DNA is TGCGCCAGCAGCTCCGGACTCGCGGGGTTTGAGAGTGAGCAGTTCTTC. It encodes CASSSGLAGFESEQFF. V and J are TRBV5-1 and TRBJ2-1; D is possibly TRBD2 (6 bases). CDR1 is SGHRS, CDR2 YFSETQ, per germline. This CDR3 has 16 amino acids. V lost 3 bases to trimming and J lost 9 bases, with 22 bases between them.

This clonotype has only a few counts. The V and J genes are TRBV14 and TRBJ2-1; D unclear. Per the germline V gene, CDR1 is SGHDN and CDR2 is FVKESK. The CDR3 has 16 residues. Trimming cost V 0 bases and J 8 bases, with 17 bases left between them. The DNA for the CDR3 is TGTGCCAGCAGCCAAGAATCTTGGACCGCATTGGATGAGCAGTTCTTC. Translation: CASSQESWTALDEQFF.

This clonotype was recorded a few times. The rearrangement uses TRBV11-3 and TRBJ2-1; tentatively, D is TRBD1 or TRBD2 (5 bases each). The CDR3 totals 10 residues. The germline gives CDR1 SGHNT, CDR2 YENEEA. With 5 bases removed from V and 16 bases from J, the gap between germline ends came to 12 bases. Here the CDR3 reads CASSGTEVFF. As DNA, the CDR3 is TGTGCCAGCAGCGGGACGGAAGTATTCTTC. Full variable domain (outside the CDR3, taken from reference TRBV11-3 and TRBJ2-1): EAGVVQSPRYKIIEKKQPVAFWCNPISGHNTLYWYLQNLGQGPELLIRYENEEAVDDSQLPKDRFSAERLKGVDSTLKIQPAELGDSAVYLCASSGTEVFFGPGTRLTVL.

The table lists this clonotype with a few counts. The J gene is TRBJ2-7, the V gene TRBV4-3; D ambiguous. The CDR3 length is 14 residues. Looked up from germline, CDR1 is LGHNA and CDR2 is YSLEER. Deletions cut 2 bases from V and 0 bases from J, with 8 bases between. The CDR3 spells CASSQHPSSYEQYF. The DNA of the CDR3 is TGCGCCAGCAGCCAACACCCCAGCTCCTACGAGCAGTACTTC.

This clonotype was seen only a few times. The J gene is TRBJ2-1, the V gene TRBV5-1; 10 bases match TRBD2. V trimming: 4 bases; J trimming: 6 bases; junction bases outside the gene matches: 7. CDR3 size: 15 residues. Per the germline V gene, CDR1 is SGHRS and CDR2 is YFSETQ. CDR3 loop: CASSPGLAVFNEQFF. DNA of the CDR3: TGCGCCAGCAGCCCCGGACTAGCGGTTTTCAATGAGCAGTTCTTC.

This clonotype was counted ten times or more. CDR3 nucleotides: TGCGCCAGCAGCTCAAACAGGGGTCCAACTAATGAAAAACTGTTTTTT. The encoded protein is CASSSNRGPTNEKLFF. The chain joins TRBV5-1 to TRBJ1-4; 7 nucleotides line up with TRBD1. The CDR3 is made up of 16 amino acids. Germline CDR1 and CDR2: SGHRS and YFSETQ. J was trimmed by 0 bases and V by 3 bases; bases with no gene match: 5.

This clonotype was detected only a few times. The V call is TRBV5-1, the J call TRBJ2-7; D possibly corresponds to TRBD2 (6 bases). V lost 3 bases to trimming and J lost 8 bases, with 18 bases between them. This CDR3 spans 14 amino acids. Germline lookup yields CDR1 SGHRS and CDR2 YFSETQ. The DNA for the CDR3 is TGCGCCAGCAGCTCAACGGGAGCAGGGTCTCAGCAGTACTTC. Translating gives CASSSTGAGSQQYF.

The DNA of the CDR3 is TGCGCCAGCAGCTTGGTAGCCGGTCAGCCCCAGCATTTT. Translating it yields CASSLVAGQPQHF. The chain employs TRBV5-1 and TRBJ1-5; D unclear. The CDR3 covers 13 residues. Trimming took off 0 bases at V and 6 bases at J, with 7 bases between the two ends. Germline V gene sequence: CDR1 SGHRS, CDR2 YFSETQ.

The table lists this clonotype with a few counts. V gene TRBV20-1 combines with J gene TRBJ2-7; D uncertain. The CDR3 has 14 amino acids. Germline CDR1 is DFQATT and CDR2 is SNEGSKA (reference sequence). The V end lost 0 bases, the J end lost 3 bases, and 12 bases lay between the germline ends. CDR3 sequence (DNA): TGCAGTGCTAGAGATCCCATCCGGAGCTACGAGCAGTACTTC. It is translated as CSARDPIRSYEQYF.

The chain couples TRBV7-9 to TRBJ2-5; no reliable D call. The V and J ends lost 7 bases and 0 bases respectively, with 18 bases between them. Germline CDR1 reads SEHNR; CDR2 reads FQNEAQ (reference sequence). The CDR3 runs to 16 residues. The CDR3 nucleotides are TGTGCCAGCAAACCCGCTTTGACAAGGAACCAAGAGACCCAGTACTTC. This sequence encodes CASKPALTRNQETQYF.

The V call is TRBV5-1, the J call TRBJ2-3, with 9 positions matching TRBD2. This CDR3 has 18 amino acids. The ends lost 0 bases at V and 2 bases at J; junction bases unmatched: 10. CDR1 is SGHRS and CDR2 is YFSETQ in the germline V gene. CDR3 sequence reads: CASSLASGGPSITDTQYF. For the CDR3, the DNA is TGCGCCAGCAGCTTGGCCAGCGGGGGGCCATCTATCACAGATACGCAGTATTTT. The whole variable domain, filled in from reference TRBV5-1 and TRBJ2-3, reads KAGVTQTPRYLIKTRGQQVTLSCSPISGHRSVSWYQQTPGQGLQFLFEYFSETQRNKGNFPGRFSGRQFSNSRSEMNVSTLELGDSALYLCASSLASGGPSITDTQYFGPGTRLTVL.

This clonotype was counted only a few times. J is TRBJ2-7 and V is TRBV12-3 or TRBV12-4; possibly TRBD2 for D (6 bases). The CDR3 spans 15 residues. Trimming took 0 bases from V and 1 from J, leaving 10 bases between them. DNA of the CDR3: TGTGCCAGCAGTTTAGCGCGGGACGGATCCTACGAGCAGTACTTC. It yields the protein CASSLARDGSYEQYF.

This clonotype was seen ten or more times. The CDR3 DNA is TGTGCCAGCAGCCTAGCAAGAGTCACAGATACGCAGTATTTT. It codes for CASSLARVTDTQYF. The chain has TRBV11-2 and TRBJ2-3, with D possibly being TRBD2 (5 bases). In germline, CDR1 is SGHAT, CDR2 FQNNGV. Trimming took off 5 bases at V and 2 bases at J, with 11 bases between the two ends. The CDR3 length is 14 residues.

There are a few counts of this clonotype. This chain joins TRBV24-1 and TRBJ2-1, with 11 bases that match TRBD2. The germline V gene has CDR1 KGHDR and CDR2 SFDVKD. Losses at the gene ends were 5 bases for V and 1 base for J; bases not matched to a gene: 3. This CDR3 comprises 16 residues. The CDR3 DNA sequence: TGTGCCACCAGTGCGGGACTAGCGGAATCCTACAATGAGCAGTTCTTC. The encoded protein is CATSAGLAESYNEQFF.